The 2 T cell receptor beta chains below all came from one sample that was sequenced in a study of CD8+ T cells in alopecia areata. Treatment here: oral pan-JAK inhibitor, 5-10 mg twice daily. Following extraction, RNA underwent reverse transcription to cDNA, which served as the sequencing template. TCRdb keeps only in-frame clones here, not all; method: immunoSEQ multiplex PCR. The sample records about 200,000 clones, roughly 64% being singletons. The source was CD4+ T cells sorted from blood, collected at week 24, from a patient treated with tofacitinib. The source is a human donor with alopecia areata.

Points on this clone: Distinct nucleotide sequences in the sample also encode this CDR3. The V and J genes are TRBV7-2 and TRBJ2-5; 13 nucleotides line up with TRBD2. With 1 base clipped from V and 4 bases from J, the junction kept 0 bases outside the gene matches. The germline gives CDR1 SGHTA, CDR2 FQGNSA. The CDR3 has 15 residues. The DNA for the CDR3 is TGTGCCAGCAGCTTAGGACTAGCGGGAGGAGAGACCCAGTACTTC. Translating gives CASSLGLAGGETQYF.

The V and J genes are TRBV4-1 and TRBJ1-2; 7 bases are shared with TRBD1. The CDR3 contains 15 residues. The V segment lost 5 bases and the J segment 5 bases; nucleotides outside the gene matches: 11. CDR1 and CDR2 from the germline V gene are MGHRA and YSYEKL. The CDR3 region is CASSNPTRGGYGYTF. Here the CDR3 DNA reads TGCGCCAGCAGCAACCCGACCAGGGGGGGTTATGGCTACACCTTC.